This is a list of T cell receptor beta chains from one sample in a study of T-cell memory formation after mild COVID-19. TCRdb recomputed calls from the 5' RACE reads with MiXCR, one row per CDR3 protein. Altogether about 400,000 distinct CDR3 sequences are present, 23% being singletons, with the ten largest covering around 13%. Specimen: PBMCs or a T cell subset sorted from them (not recorded which). Receptor source: an adult woman who had mild COVID-19 (a few samples of this study predate the infection). Cell type and time point are not known. Both conserved end residues are part of each CDR3. The D gene is left open where the match is weak. Where a row states a size, it is once, few, many or the class of an expanded clone; other rows omit it.

J	V	size	D	CDR3	DNA
TRBJ2-1	TRBV19	NA	TRBD2	CASSKGGTSGGVNEQFF	TGTGCCAGTAGTAAGGGTGGGACTAGCGGGGGGGTTAATGAGCAGTTCTTC
TRBJ2-5	TRBV4-1	NA	NA	CASSQVSLARETQYF	TGCGCCAGCAGCCAAGTGAGCCTAGCGAGGGAGACCCAGTACTTC
TRBJ2-1	TRBV6-1	NA	TRBD2	CASRALAGGYNEQFF	TGTGCCAGCAGGGCTCTAGCGGGAGGTTACAATGAGCAGTTCTTC
TRBJ2-5	TRBV7-6	few	TRBD2	CASSLEAGGETQYF	TGTGCCAGCAGCTTAGAGGCGGGAGGGGAGACCCAGTACTTC
TRBJ2-1	TRBV5-1	NA	NA	CATSIGSYNEQFF	TGCGCCACCTCGATAGGGTCCTACAATGAGCAGTTCTTC
TRBJ1-6	TRBV5-1	few	NA	CASSPVSDYNSPLHF	TGCGCCAGCAGCCCTGTCAGCGATTATAATTCACCCCTCCACTTT
TRBJ2-7	TRBV13	NA	NA	CASSLNTASSYEQYF	TGTGCCAGCAGCTTAAATACGGCCTCCTCCTACGAGCAGTACTTC
TRBJ2-1	TRBV5-1	few	TRBD2	CASTYAGTSNNEQFF	TGCGCCAGCACCTACGCCGGGACTAGCAACAATGAGCAGTTCTTC
TRBJ2-7	TRBV2	NA	TRBD2	CATGEGYEQYF	TGTGCCACCGGGGAGGGCTACGAGCAGTACTTC
TRBJ2-7	TRBV20-1	NA	NA	CSAHRGAEYEQYF	TGCAGTGCTCATAGGGGGGCTGAGTACGAGCAGTACTTC
TRBJ2-3	TRBV6-1	NA	TRBD1	CASEGQGYSDTQYF	TGTGCCAGTGAGGGACAGGGTTATTCAGATACGCAGTATTTT
TRBJ1-6	TRBV6-1	few	NA	CASRTKDNSPLHF	TGTGCCAGCAGGACAAAAGATAATTCACCCCTCCACTTT
TRBJ2-1	TRBV24-1	NA	TRBD2	CATGGLAGGLDEQFF	TGTGCCACCGGCGGACTAGCGGGAGGGCTGGATGAGCAGTTCTTC
TRBJ1-6	TRBV2	NA	TRBD1	CASRQGANSPLHF	TGTGCCAGCAGACAGGGGGCCAATTCACCCCTCCACTTT
TRBJ2-1	TRBV7-2	NA	NA	CASSPRGTSSYNEQFF	TGTGCCAGCAGCCCCCGAGGGACTTCCTCCTACAATGAGCAGTTCTTC
TRBJ1-5	TRBV7-2	NA	NA	CASSPYYSNQPQHF	TGTGCCAGCAGCCCTTATTATAGCAATCAGCCCCAGCATTTT
TRBJ1-1	TRBV30	few	NA	CAWSMTYSGAEAFF	TGTGCCTGGAGCATGACGTATTCGGGGGCTGAAGCTTTCTTT
TRBJ1-5	TRBV30	few	NA	CAWSDRRDQPQHF	TGTGCCTGGAGTGACCGGCGGGATCAGCCCCAGCATTTT
TRBJ2-3	TRBV23-1	NA	NA	CASSLRGGGQSTDTQYF	TGCGCCAGCAGTCTCCGGGGAGGGGGCCAAAGCACAGATACGCAGTATTTT
TRBJ2-7	TRBV5-5	few	TRBD1	CASSAYTGDGSSEQYF	TGTGCCAGCAGCGCCTACACAGGGGACGGGTCGTCTGAGCAGTACTTC
TRBJ1-2	TRBV6-6	few	NA	CASSYSSIYTF	TGTGCCAGCAGTTACAGCAGTATCTACACCTTC
TRBJ2-7	TRBV5-1	few	NA	CASSLEGWQNPLEEEQYF	TGCGCCAGCAGCTTGGAGGGTTGGCAGAACCCGTTAGAGGAAGAGCAGTACTTC
TRBJ1-5	TRBV29-1	NA	NA	CSVVDSYSNQPQHF	TGCAGCGTTGTCGACAGTTATAGCAATCAGCCCCAGCATTTT
TRBJ2-7	TRBV11-3	few	NA	CASSLEGGPREQYF	TGTGCCAGCAGCTTAGAAGGGGGGCCTCGGGAGCAGTACTTC
TRBJ2-7	TRBV7-6	few	TRBD1	CASSLGTGDTYEQYF	TGTGCCAGCAGCTTAGGGACAGGAGATACCTACGAGCAGTACTTC
TRBJ1-3	TRBV7-9	few	NA	CASSKRRGSYPGNTIYF	TGTGCCAGCAGCAAACGACGGGGGTCATACCCCGGAAACACCATATATTTT
TRBJ2-1	TRBV7-9	NA	TRBD2	CASSLVRLFRELAENNEQFF	TGTGCCAGCAGCTTAGTTCGTCTTTTCCGCGAACTAGCGGAAAACAATGAGCAGTTCTTC
TRBJ2-4	TRBV24-1	NA	NA	CATSDPSQGLGNIQYF	TGTGCCACCAGTGATCCGAGCCAGGGACTTGGGAACATTCAGTACTTC
TRBJ1-1	TRBV18	NA	TRBD1	CASSPIQGEAFF	TGTGCCAGCTCACCGATCCAGGGGGAGGCTTTCTTT
TRBJ2-5	TRBV7-9	few	TRBD2	CASSLGLAGSGETQYF	TGTGCCAGCAGCTTGGGACTAGCGGGATCTGGGGAGACCCAGTACTTC
TRBJ2-3	TRBV7-2	few	TRBD2	CASSLAGAGVTDTQYF	TGTGCCAGCAGCCTTGCGGGCGCGGGAGTCACAGATACGCAGTATTTT
TRBJ2-2	TRBV4-2	few	NA	CASSQELSRGGGELFF	TGTGCCAGCAGCCAAGAGTTGTCGAGGGGCGGCGGGGAGCTGTTTTTT
TRBJ2-7	TRBV11-1	few	TRBD2	CASSSGGIYYEQYF	TGTGCCAGCAGTAGCGGGGGGATTTACTACGAGCAGTACTTC
TRBJ1-1	TRBV18	few	NA	CASSPRDVTEAFF	TGTGCCAGCTCGCCAAGGGATGTCACTGAAGCTTTCTTT
TRBJ2-5	TRBV5-6	few	NA	CASSLIGAGGRETQYF	TGTGCCAGCAGCTTGATCGGCGCTGGGGGGCGAGAGACCCAGTACTTC
TRBJ2-7	TRBV24-1	few	TRBD1	CATSMGQGNEQYF	TGTGCCACCAGTATGGGACAGGGGAACGAGCAGTACTTC
TRBJ2-7	TRBV5-1	few	TRBD1	CASTDRPGTGGVEQYF	TGCGCCAGCACTGACCGTCCCGGGACAGGGGGCGTGGAGCAGTACTTC
TRBJ1-1	TRBV25-1	few	NA	CASSAAGREVEAFF	TGTGCCAGCAGTGCCGCGGGGAGGGAGGTTGAAGCTTTCTTT
TRBJ2-3	TRBV24-1	few	TRBD2	CATSVLLPVAGGRTDTQYF	TGTGCCACCAGTGTTCTGCTCCCTGTAGCGGGGGGACGCACAGATACGCAGTATTTT
TRBJ1-1	TRBV18	few	TRBD1	CASSPGQATNTEAFF	TGTGCCAGCTCACCCGGACAGGCGACCAACACTGAAGCTTTCTTT
TRBJ1-1	TRBV12-3/TRBV12-4	NA	TRBD1	CASSLGTGVRAEAFF	TGTGCCAGCAGTTTGGGGACAGGGGTTCGTGCTGAAGCTTTCTTT
TRBJ2-5	TRBV9	few	NA	CASSAGTITSEETQYF	TGTGCCAGCAGCGCCGGGACAATTACGTCAGAAGAGACCCAGTACTTC
TRBJ1-4	TRBV12-3/TRBV12-4	NA	NA	CASSATALLFF	TGTGCCAGCAGTGCCACCGCGCTACTGTTTTTT
TRBJ2-2	TRBV20-1	NA	NA	CSARDRGGGNTGELFF	TGCAGTGCTAGAGATCGGGGAGGCGGTAACACCGGGGAGCTGTTTTTT
TRBJ2-2	TRBV27	few	TRBD1	CASSYLGTGRTGELFF	TGTGCCAGCAGTTATTTAGGGACAGGGAGGACCGGGGAGCTGTTTTTT
TRBJ2-1	TRBV11-2	few	TRBD2	CASSSGTSGTSYNEQFF	TGTGCCAGCAGCTCAGGGACTAGCGGTACCTCCTACAATGAGCAGTTCTTC
TRBJ2-7	TRBV18	NA	NA	CASSPAPDEQYF	TGTGCCAGCTCACCAGCCCCCGACGAGCAGTACTTC
TRBJ2-3	TRBV4-3	NA	TRBD2	CASSQAELAGDTQYF	TGCGCCAGCAGCCAAGCTGAACTAGCGGGAGATACGCAGTATTTT
TRBJ2-5	TRBV15	few	NA	CATSRARQETQYF	TGTGCCACCAGCAGAGCCAGACAAGAGACCCAGTACTTC
TRBJ2-4	TRBV21-1	NA	NA	CASSKSPPTGEAKNIQYF	TGTGCCAGCAGCAAAAGTCCACCGACAGGGGAAGCCAAAAACATTCAGTACTTC
TRBJ2-1	TRBV7-2	NA	NA	CASSLQRSSYNEQFF	TGTGCCAGCAGCTTACAGCGGAGCTCCTACAATGAGCAGTTCTTC
TRBJ2-3	TRBV3-1	many	NA	CASSNTDTQYF	TGTGCCAGCAGCAACACAGATACGCAGTATTTT
TRBJ1-6	TRBV20-1	NA	NA	CSARGAGRGYHF	TGCAGTGCTAGAGGTGCCGGGAGGGGGTACCACTTT
TRBJ2-1	TRBV5-1	NA	NA	CASSLAVASSSYNEQFF	TGCGCCAGCAGCTTGGCTGTAGCGTCGAGCTCCTACAATGAGCAGTTCTTC
TRBJ2-2	TRBV30	NA	NA	CAWSVKASTNTGELFF	TGTGCCTGGAGTGTAAAGGCCAGCACGAACACCGGGGAGCTGTTTTTT
TRBJ1-2	TRBV7-8	NA	TRBD1	CASSLSGTGYGYTF	TGTGCCAGCAGCTTATCCGGGACAGGCTATGGCTACACCTTC